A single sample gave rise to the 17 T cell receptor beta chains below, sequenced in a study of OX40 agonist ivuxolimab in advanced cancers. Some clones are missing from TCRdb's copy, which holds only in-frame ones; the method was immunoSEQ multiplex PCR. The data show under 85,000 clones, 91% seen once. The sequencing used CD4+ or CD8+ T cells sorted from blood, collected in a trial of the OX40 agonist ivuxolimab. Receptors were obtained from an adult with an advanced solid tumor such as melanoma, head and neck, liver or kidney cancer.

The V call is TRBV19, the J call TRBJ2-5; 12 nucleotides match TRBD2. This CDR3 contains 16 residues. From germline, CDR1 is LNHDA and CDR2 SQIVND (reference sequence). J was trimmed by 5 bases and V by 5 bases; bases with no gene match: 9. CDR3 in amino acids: CASSQLAGGSGETQYF. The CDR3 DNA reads TGTGCCAGTAGTCAACTAGCGGGAGGATCTGGCGAGACCCAGTACTTC. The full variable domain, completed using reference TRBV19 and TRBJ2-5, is DGGITQSPKYLFRKEGQNVTLSCEQNLNHDAMYWYRQDPGQGLRLIYYSQIVNDFQKGDIAEGYSVSREKKESFPLTVTSAQKNPTAFYLCASSQLAGGSGETQYFGPGTRLLVL.

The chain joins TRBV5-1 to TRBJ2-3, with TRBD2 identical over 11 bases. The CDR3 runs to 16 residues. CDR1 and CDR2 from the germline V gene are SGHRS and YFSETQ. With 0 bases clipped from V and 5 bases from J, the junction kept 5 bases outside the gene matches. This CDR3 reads CASSLGVSGRGDTQYF. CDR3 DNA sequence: TGCGCCAGCAGCTTGGGTGTTAGCGGGAGGGGAGATACGCAGTATTTT.

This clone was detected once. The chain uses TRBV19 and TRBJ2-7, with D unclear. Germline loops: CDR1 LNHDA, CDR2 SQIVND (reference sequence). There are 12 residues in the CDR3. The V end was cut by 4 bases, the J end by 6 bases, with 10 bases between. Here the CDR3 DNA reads TGTGCCAGTAGTACCTCTCGGAGCGAGCAGTACTTC. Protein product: CASSTSRSEQYF.

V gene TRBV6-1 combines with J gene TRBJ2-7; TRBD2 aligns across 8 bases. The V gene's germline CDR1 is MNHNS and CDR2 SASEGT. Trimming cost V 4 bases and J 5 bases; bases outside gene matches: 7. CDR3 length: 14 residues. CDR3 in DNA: TGTGCCAGCAGTGTCGGGACTAGGAGCAACGAGCAGTACTTC. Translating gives CASSVGTRSNEQYF.

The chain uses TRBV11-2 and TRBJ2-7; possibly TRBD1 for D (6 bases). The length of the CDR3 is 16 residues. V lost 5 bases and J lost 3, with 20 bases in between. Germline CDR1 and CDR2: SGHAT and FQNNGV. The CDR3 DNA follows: TGTGCCAGCAGCCCCATTAGAGGGACACAATTCTACGAGCAGTACTTC. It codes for CASSPIRGTQFYEQYF.

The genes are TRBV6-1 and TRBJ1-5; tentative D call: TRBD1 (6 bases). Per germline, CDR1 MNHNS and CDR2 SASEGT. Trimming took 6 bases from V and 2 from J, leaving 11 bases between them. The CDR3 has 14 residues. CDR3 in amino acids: CASRSYRGNQPQHF. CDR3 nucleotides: TGTGCCAGCAGGTCTTACAGGGGCAATCAGCCCCAGCATTTT.

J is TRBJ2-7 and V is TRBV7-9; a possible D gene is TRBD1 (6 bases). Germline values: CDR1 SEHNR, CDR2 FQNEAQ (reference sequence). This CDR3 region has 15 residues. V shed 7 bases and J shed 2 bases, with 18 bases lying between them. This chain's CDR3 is CASTDGDRKTYEQYF. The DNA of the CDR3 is TGTGCCAGCACCGACGGAGACAGGAAGACCTACGAGCAGTACTTC.

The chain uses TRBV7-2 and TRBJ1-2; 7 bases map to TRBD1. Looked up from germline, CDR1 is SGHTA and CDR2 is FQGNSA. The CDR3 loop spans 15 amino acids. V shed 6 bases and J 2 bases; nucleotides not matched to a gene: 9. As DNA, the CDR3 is TGTGCCAGCAGATATCTCAGGGGGGCGAACTATGGCTACACCTTC. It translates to CASRYLRGANYGYTF.

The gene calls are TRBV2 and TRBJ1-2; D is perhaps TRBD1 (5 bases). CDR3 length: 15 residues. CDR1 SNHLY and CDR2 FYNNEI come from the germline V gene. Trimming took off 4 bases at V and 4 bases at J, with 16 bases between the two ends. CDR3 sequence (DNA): TGTGCCAGCAGTGCACTCTCCGGGACCTTCTATGGCTACACCTTC. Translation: CASSALSGTFYGYTF.

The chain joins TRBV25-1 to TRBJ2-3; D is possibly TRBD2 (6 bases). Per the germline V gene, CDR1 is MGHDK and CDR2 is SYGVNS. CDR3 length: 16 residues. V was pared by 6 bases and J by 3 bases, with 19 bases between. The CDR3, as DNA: TGTGCCAGCAGGACCCCCGGGGGACTGCTAACAGATACGCAGTATTTT. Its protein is CASRTPGGLLTDTQYF.

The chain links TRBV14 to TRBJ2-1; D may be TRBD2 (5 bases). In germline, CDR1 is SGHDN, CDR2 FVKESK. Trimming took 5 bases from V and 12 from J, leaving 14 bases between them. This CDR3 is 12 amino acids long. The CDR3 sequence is CASSLQTGRQFF. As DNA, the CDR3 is TGTGCCAGCAGCTTACAAACGGGGAGGCAGTTCTTC.

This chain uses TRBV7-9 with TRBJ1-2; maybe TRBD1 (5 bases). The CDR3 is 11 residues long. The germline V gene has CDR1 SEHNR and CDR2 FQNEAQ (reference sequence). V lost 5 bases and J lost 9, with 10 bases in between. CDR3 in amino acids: CASSGGVSYTF. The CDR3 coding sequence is TGTGCCAGCAGCGGGGGGGTCAGCTACACCTTC.

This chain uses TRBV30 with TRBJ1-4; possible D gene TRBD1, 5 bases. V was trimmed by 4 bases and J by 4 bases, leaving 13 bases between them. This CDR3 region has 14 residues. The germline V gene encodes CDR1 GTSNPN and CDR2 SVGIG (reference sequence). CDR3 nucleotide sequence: TGTGCCTGGAATGCAGGGAAGATTAATGAAAAACTGTTTTTT. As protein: CAWNAGKINEKLFF. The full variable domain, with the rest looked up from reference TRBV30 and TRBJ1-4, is SQTIHQWPATLVQPVGSPLSLECTVEGTSNPNLYWYRQAAGRGLQLLFYSVGIGQISSEVPQNLSASRPQDRQFILSSKKLLLSDSGFYLCAWNAGKINEKLFFGSGTQLSVL.

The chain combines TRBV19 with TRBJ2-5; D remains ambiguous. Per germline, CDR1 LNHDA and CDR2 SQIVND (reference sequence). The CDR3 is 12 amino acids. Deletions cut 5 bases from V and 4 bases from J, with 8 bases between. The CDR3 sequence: CASSQDRETQYF. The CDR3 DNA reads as TGTGCCAGTAGTCAGGACCGAGAGACCCAGTACTTC. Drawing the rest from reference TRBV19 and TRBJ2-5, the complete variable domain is DGGITQSPKYLFRKEGQNVTLSCEQNLNHDAMYWYRQDPGQGLRLIYYSQIVNDFQKGDIAEGYSVSREKKESFPLTVTSAQKNPTAFYLCASSQDRETQYFGPGTRLLVL.

CDR3 amino acids: CASREMGQGDNTEAFF. CDR3 in DNA: TGTGCCAGCAGAGAGATGGGACAGGGTGATAACACTGAAGCTTTCTTT. The chain couples TRBV28 to TRBJ1-1, with 9 bases matching TRBD1. Trimming took 6 bases from V and 2 from J; bases not matched to a gene: 10. Germline assignment: CDR1 MDHEN and CDR2 SYDVKM. This CDR3 is 16 amino acids long.

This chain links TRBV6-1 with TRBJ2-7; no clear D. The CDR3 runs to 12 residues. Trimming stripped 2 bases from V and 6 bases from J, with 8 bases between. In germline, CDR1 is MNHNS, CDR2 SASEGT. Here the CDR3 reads CASSEIGFEQYF. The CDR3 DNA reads TGTGCCAGCAGTGAAATAGGATTCGAGCAGTACTTC.

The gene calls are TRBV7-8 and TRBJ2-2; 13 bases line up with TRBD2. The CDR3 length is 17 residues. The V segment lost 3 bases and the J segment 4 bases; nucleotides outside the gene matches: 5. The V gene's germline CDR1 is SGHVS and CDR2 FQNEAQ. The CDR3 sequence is CASSLSTSGRGTGELFF. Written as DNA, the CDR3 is TGTGCCAGCAGCTTGTCTACTAGCGGGAGGGGCACCGGGGAGCTGTTTTTT.